This TCR beta chain originates from a study of cytomegalovirus exposure and HLA in healthy donors (dated by TCRdb to about 2017). Describing the broader study: The 666 repertoires of the first cohort and the 120 validation repertoires were produced on the same platform, according to a later analysis. The study aimed to test whether signatures of past pathogen exposure could be identified by cataloging public T cell receptors. Along with the roughly 670-subject first cohort, a separate validation cohort of over 90 different subjects was used. To predict cytomegalovirus infection status, the study brought together high-throughput TCR immunosequencing, statistical association of individual TCRs with disease status, and machine learning.

Comment on this clone: What antigen it recognizes has not been identified. No base qualities exist here, and no much larger clone lies one base off it.

Separate from the approximately 670-subject first cohort, the validation cohort of 95 to 150 subjects was the group to which the donors belonged. The library was built by means of the immunoSEQ multiplex PCR assay. Per the original workflow: A statistical classification framework was built for diagnosing cytomegalovirus status from the catalog of TCR beta chain sequences. In its TCRdb copy, this immuneACCESS table keeps in-frame sequences only and misses some clones. Where compared with another copy, unresolved V genes explain less than half of these, and the others have no known cause. V and J calls and clone size are as listed in that table; D and trimming were resolved from the DNA. In this sample the table shows 150,000 to 200,000 clones, about 82% of which occur a single time. The biggest ten clones account for around 2.4% of the sample. The full study reports these points: According to the authors, the approach could potentially be generalized to other disease states and immunological phenotypes. A total of around 150 TCR beta chains were listed by the study as associated with cytomegalovirus. Most TCR sequences were seen in very few donors, while some public TCRs were found in many individuals. A later analysis had no HLA typing for the validation cohort, so co-occurrence there was scored across all 130 or so repertoires. Of the cluster scores, roughly 95% were above 0 in a later analysis, which found that TCRs clustered in the first cohort also tended to co-occur in the 120 validation repertoires. In vitro tests confirmed that three of the cytomegalovirus-associated TCR beta chains recognize cytomegalovirus antigens. Cytomegalovirus status was reported to be diagnosed by the classifier with high specificity and sensitivity in both the original and validation cohorts.

The CDR3 holds 15 amino acids from the cysteine to the phenylalanine. CDR3 DNA only is kept here, 45 bases in frame from base 1. V sheds 1 base and J sheds 6 bases, leaving 13 bases between their ends. CDR1 and CDR2 were assigned from the germline V gene as LGHNA and YSLEER. The origin of this receptor is a man aged 25 to 40 in good health and CMV-seropositive. The sample taken for sequencing was PBMCs. The chain employs TRBV4-3 and TRBJ2-1; a tentative D call is TRBD2 (6 bases match). The nucleotide sequence is given as TGCGCCAGCAGCCAAGGGGGCGGGGACGTCAATGAGCAGTTCTTC. This codes for CASSQGGGDVNEQFF.